The entry below gives a single T cell receptor beta chain sequence along with its context. Authors' data handling: From reference gene primer amplification, estimates of nucleated cell counts were derived. Clones were read by immunoSEQ multiplex PCR, and TCRdb kept only the in-frame ones, dropping some. Clonal size and the V and J genes are those of that table, whereas D and trimming came from the DNA. The sample lists 130,000 or so clones; 75% to 85% were seen once. CDR3 length: 15 residues. V shed 2 bases and J 1 base; nucleotides not matched to a gene: 4. Germline lookup yields CDR1 ENHRY and CDR2 SYGVKD. This sample is part of a study of blood T cell repertoires in COVID-19. Background on the study: Acute and convalescent COVID-19 samples came from the United States, Italy and Spain. Sources were T cells, B-cell-depleted T cells, or PBMCs; the material itself was cDNA or gDNA.

Sequenced: peripheral blood. This receptor was obtained from a man at least 80 years old with acute or convalescent COVID-19. This chain links TRBV10-3 with TRBJ2-5, with TRBD1 matching over 7 bases. CDR3 nucleotide sequence: TGTGCCATCAGTGAGGTGGGACAGCTCCAAGAGACCCAGTACTTC. Translated, it gives CAISEVGQLQETQYF.